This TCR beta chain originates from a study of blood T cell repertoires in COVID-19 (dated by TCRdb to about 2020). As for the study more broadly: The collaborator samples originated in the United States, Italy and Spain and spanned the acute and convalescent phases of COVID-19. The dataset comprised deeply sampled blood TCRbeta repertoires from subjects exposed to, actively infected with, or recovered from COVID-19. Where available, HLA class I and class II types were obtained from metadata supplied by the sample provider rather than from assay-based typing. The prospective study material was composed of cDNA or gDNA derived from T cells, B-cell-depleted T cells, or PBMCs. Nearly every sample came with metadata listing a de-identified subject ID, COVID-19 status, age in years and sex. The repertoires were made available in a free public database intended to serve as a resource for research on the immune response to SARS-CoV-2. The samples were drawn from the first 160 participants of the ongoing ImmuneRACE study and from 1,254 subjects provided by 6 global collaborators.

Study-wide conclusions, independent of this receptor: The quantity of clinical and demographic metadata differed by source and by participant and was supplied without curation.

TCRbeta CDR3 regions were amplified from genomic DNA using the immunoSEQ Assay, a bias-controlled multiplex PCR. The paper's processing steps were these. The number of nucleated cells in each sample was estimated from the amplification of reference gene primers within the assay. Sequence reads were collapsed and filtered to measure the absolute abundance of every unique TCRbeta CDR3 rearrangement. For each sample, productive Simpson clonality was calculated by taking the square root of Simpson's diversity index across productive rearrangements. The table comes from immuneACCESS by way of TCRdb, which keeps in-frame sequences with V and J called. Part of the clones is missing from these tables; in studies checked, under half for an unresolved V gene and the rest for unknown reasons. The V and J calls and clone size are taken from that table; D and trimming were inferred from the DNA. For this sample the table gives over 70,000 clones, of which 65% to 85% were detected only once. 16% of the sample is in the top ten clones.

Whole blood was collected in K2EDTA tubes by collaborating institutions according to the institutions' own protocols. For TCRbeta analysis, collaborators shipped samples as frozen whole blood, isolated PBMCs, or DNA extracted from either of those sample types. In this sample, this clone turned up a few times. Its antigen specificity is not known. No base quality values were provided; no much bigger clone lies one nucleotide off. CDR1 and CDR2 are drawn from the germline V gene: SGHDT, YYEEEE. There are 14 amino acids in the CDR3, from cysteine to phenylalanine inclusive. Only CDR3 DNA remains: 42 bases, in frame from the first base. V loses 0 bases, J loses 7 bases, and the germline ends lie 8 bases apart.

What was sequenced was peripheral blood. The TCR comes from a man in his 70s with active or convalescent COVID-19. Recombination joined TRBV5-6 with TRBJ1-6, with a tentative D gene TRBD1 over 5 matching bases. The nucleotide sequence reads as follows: TGTGCCAGCAGCTTGGCAGGGTCCAATTCACCCCTCCACTTT. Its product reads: CASSLAGSNSPLHF.